A selection of T cell receptor beta chains follows, all from one sample in a study of CD8 T cells in Susac syndrome. TCRdb fed the immunoSEQ multiplex PCR reads into MiXCR, producing one record per CDR3 protein. Of about 110,000 distinct CDR3 sequences in the sample, 90% to 98% were seen once. The sequenced sample was CD4+ T cells from PBMCs. The source is a human donor in good health. Both conserved end residues are part of each CDR3. A D gene is named only where the DNA matches it firmly. Clone size is given for some rows only: seen once, a few or many times, or a class if the clone is expanded.

CDR3nt: TGTGCCAGCACCAGGGACGGAGGTTCGGGCTACACCTTC
CDR3aa: CASTRDGGSGYTF
v_gene: TRBV2
j_gene: TRBJ1-2
abundance: .
d_gene: .

CDR3nt: TGTGCCAGTAGCCGGGACAGGACCTACGAGCAGTACTTC
CDR3aa: CASSRDRTYEQYF
v_gene: TRBV19
j_gene: TRBJ2-7
abundance: few
d_gene: TRBD1

CDR3nt: TGCGCCAGCAGTCAATCCGGAGACAGGGGGCGCGGCAACTATGGCTACACCTTC
CDR3aa: CASSQSGDRGRGNYGYTF
v_gene: TRBV23-1
j_gene: TRBJ1-2
abundance: .
d_gene: TRBD1

CDR3nt: TGTGCCAGCAGCCAAGCCGACAGGGGGGGCGGCTACACCTTC
CDR3aa: CASSQADRGGGYTF
v_gene: TRBV3-1
j_gene: TRBJ1-2
abundance: .
d_gene: TRBD1

CDR3nt: TGTGCCAGCAGTCCGAGGGGTTGGGTCCAAGAGACCCAGTACTTC
CDR3aa: CASSPRGWVQETQYF
v_gene: TRBV6-5
j_gene: TRBJ2-5
abundance: .
d_gene: .

CDR3nt: TGCAGTGCTAGAGATATTAAACTAGCGGGAGGGCTTGGGGACAATGAGCAGTTCTTC
CDR3aa: CSARDIKLAGGLGDNEQFF
v_gene: TRBV20-1
j_gene: TRBJ2-1
abundance: .
d_gene: TRBD2

CDR3nt: TGTGCCAGCAGTTACGATGGCGTAAGCTCCTATAATTCACCCCTCCACTTT
CDR3aa: CASSYDGVSSYNSPLHF
v_gene: TRBV6-5
j_gene: TRBJ1-6
abundance: .
d_gene: .

CDR3nt: TGCAGCGCTCTTCCGGGGGGTCCGACCTACGAGCAGTACTTC
CDR3aa: CSALPGGPTYEQYF
v_gene: TRBV29-1
j_gene: TRBJ2-7
abundance: .
d_gene: TRBD2

CDR3nt: TGCGCCAGCAGCTTGGGTGGGAGCGGGAGCCAAAATGAGCAGTTCTTC
CDR3aa: CASSLGGSGSQNEQFF
v_gene: TRBV5-1
j_gene: TRBJ2-1
abundance: once
d_gene: TRBD2

CDR3nt: TGTGCCAGCAGCTACCTAGGAGCGGGAGGCCAAGAGACCCAGTACTTC
CDR3aa: CASSYLGAGGQETQYF
v_gene: TRBV5-6
j_gene: TRBJ2-5
abundance: .
d_gene: TRBD2